One TCR beta chain is described in this entry. The sample belongs to a study of blood T cell repertoires in COVID-19. Study information: Acute-phase and convalescent COVID-19 samples originated in the United States, Italy and Spain. The cDNA or gDNA used as material had been derived from T cells, B-cell-depleted T cells, or PBMCs.

Assay: immunoSEQ multiplex PCR; the TCRdb copy retains only in-frame clones and omits some. Of around 120,000 clones listed, roughly 79% were seen once; the top ten hold 2% to 2.5%. With 8 bases removed from V and 0 bases from J, the gap between germline ends came to 10 bases. CDR1 SNHLY and CDR2 FYNNEI come from the germline V gene. The CDR3 is made up of 13 amino acids. The chain links TRBV2 to TRBJ1-1, with D unresolved. Sequencing was done on a sample of peripheral blood. This TCR came from a man between 65 and 85 years old with acute or convalescent COVID-19. The CDR3 is CASAAEVNTEAFF. Written as DNA, the CDR3 is TGTGCCAGCGCTGCGGAGGTGAACACTGAAGCTTTCTTT. The complete variable domain, with remaining parts taken from reference TRBV2 and TRBJ1-1, reads EPEVTQTPSHQVTQMGQEVILRCVPISNHLYFYWYRQILGQKVEFLVSFYNNEISEKSEIFDDQFSVERPDGSNFTLKIRSTKLEDSAMYFCASAAEVNTEAFFGQGTRLTVV.